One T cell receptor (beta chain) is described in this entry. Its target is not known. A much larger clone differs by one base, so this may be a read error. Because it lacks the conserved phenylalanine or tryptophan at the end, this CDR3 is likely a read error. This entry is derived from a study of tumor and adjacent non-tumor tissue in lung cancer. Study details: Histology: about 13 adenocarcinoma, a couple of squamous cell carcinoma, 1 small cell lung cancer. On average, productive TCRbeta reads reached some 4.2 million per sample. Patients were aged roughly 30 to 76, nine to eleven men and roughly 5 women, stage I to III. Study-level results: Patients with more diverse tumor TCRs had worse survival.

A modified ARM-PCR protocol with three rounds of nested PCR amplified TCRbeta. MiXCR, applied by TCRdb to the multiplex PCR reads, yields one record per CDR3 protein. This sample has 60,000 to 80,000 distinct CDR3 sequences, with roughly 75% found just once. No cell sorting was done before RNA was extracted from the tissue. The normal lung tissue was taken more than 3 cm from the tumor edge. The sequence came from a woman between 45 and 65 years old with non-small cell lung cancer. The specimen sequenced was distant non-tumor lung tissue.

CDR3 protein: CASLQPGQPQHI. The CDR3 DNA reads as TGTGCCAGCCTCCAGCCCGGTCAGCCCCAGCATATT. This chain uses TRBV28 with TRBJ1-5, with unresolved D. The CDR3 sequence is 12 residues long. Germline V gene data show CDR1 as MDHEN and CDR2 as SYDVKM. V shed 8 bases and J shed 6 bases, with 11 bases lying between them.